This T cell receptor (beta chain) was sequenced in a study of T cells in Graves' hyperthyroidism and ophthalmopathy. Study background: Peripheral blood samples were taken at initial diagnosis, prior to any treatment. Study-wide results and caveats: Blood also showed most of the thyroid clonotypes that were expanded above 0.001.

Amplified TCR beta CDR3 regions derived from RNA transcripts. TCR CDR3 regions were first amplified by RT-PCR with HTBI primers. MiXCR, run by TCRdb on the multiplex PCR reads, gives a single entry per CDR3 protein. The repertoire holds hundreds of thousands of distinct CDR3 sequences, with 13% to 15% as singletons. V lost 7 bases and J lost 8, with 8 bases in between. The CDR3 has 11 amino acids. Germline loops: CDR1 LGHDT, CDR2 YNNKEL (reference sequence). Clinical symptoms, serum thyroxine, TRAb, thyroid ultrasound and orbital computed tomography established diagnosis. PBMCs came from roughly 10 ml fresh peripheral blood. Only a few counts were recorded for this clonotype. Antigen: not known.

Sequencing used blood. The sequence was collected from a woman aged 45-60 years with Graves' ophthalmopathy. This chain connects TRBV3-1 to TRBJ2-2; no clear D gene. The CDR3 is CASTRAGELFF. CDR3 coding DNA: TGTGCCAGCACTAGGGCGGGGGAGCTGTTTTTT.